The clone carrying this TCR beta chain has a single count. Its target is unknown. All donors were healthy HIV-negative adults lacking recent acute infections or vaccinations. Adult Caucasians living in Nashville, Tennessee made up all of the donors. Several immunoSEQ plates held equal portions of the genomic DNA taken from each subset. Sequencing was performed with immunoSEQ multiplex PCR; in TCRdb, only in-frame clones are kept and a portion is missing. The sample includes over a million clones, around 95% seen only once; the top ten take 1.2%. With 4 bases clipped from V and 3 bases from J, the junction kept 5 bases outside the gene matches. The CDR3 runs to 15 residues. Germline assignment: CDR1 SGHAT and CDR2 FQNNGV. These data belong to a study of shared clonotypes between healthy human individuals. Study-level results: Compared with memory subsets, naive subsets generally had larger estimated richness.

Specimen: naive CD4+ T cells sorted from blood. Subset here: CD45RA+ positively selected. The genes are TRBV11-2 and TRBJ1-3, with 8 bases fitting TRBD1. The receptor's source is a man between 25 and 39 years old in good health. The CDR3 spells CASSWIRGLGNTIYF. CDR3 coding DNA: TGTGCCAGCAGCTGGATCAGGGGGCTTGGAAACACCATATATTTT.